This T cell receptor beta chain is drawn from a study of T-cell memory formation after mild COVID-19. Whole-study context: Largely, the TCR clusters proved donor specific.

The V and J ends lost 6 bases and 7 bases, in that order; junction bases with no gene match: 6. The germline V gene has CDR1 MNHNY and CDR2 SVGAGI (reference sequence). This CDR3 is 13 amino acids long. TCRdb reprocessed the 5' RACE reads with MiXCR, giving one entry per CDR3 protein. The data contain hundreds of thousands of distinct CDR3 sequences, more than 15% of them seen just once; the ten biggest clones take up roughly 21%. This clonotype was counted a few times. This sequence was found in a man aged 18-30 years who had mild COVID-19 (a few samples of this study predate the infection). Cell type and time point are not known. The V call is TRBV6-6, the J call TRBJ1-2; TRBD1 matches 9 bases. Sequencing was performed on PBMCs or a T cell subset sorted from them (not recorded which). CDR3 nucleotide sequence: TGTGCCAGCAGAGTACAGGGGGCTGGTGGCTACACCTTC. Encoded protein: CASRVQGAGGYTF.